This T cell receptor (beta chain) was sequenced for a study of blood T cell repertoires in COVID-19. Study-wide background: Samples of COVID-19 (acute and convalescent) were obtained from the United States, Italy and Spain.

The CDR3 contains 15 residues. V shed 4 bases and J shed 3 bases, with 15 bases lying between them. Germline values: CDR1 MGHRA, CDR2 YSYEKL. One Seattle source followed patients from active infection through their disease course. Clones were read by immunoSEQ multiplex PCR, and TCRdb kept only the in-frame ones, dropping some. The top ten clones hold approximately 12% of a sample with 250,000 to 300,000 clones, 70% to 90% of them seen once. The specimen sequenced was peripheral blood. This rearrangement joins TRBV4-1 to TRBJ1-1, with a tentative D call TRBD1 (6 bases). This clonotype was obtained from a woman aged 25-40 years with COVID-19, enrolled during active disease. The CDR3 reads CASSPTGPMYTEAFF. For the CDR3, the DNA is TGCGCCAGCAGCCCGACAGGCCCGATGTACACTGAAGCTTTCTTT.